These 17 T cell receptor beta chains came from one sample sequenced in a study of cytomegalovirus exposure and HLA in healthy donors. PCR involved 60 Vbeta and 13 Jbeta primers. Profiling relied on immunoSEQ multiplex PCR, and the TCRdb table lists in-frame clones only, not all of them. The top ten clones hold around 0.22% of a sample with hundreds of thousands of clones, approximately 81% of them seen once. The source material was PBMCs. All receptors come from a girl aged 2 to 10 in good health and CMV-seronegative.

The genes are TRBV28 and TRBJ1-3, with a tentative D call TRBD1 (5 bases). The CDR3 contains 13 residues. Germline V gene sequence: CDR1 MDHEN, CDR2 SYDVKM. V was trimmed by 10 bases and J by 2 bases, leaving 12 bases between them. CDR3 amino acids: CATKQAAGNTIYF. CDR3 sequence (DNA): TGTGCCACCAAACAGGCTGCTGGAAACACCATATATTTT.

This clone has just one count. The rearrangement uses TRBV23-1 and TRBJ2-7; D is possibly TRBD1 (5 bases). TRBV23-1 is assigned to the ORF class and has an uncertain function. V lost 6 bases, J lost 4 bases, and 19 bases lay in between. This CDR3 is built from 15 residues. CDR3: CASSPPEGDHYEQYF. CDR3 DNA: TGCGCCAGCAGCCCCCCGGAAGGGGATCATTACGAGCAGTACTTC.

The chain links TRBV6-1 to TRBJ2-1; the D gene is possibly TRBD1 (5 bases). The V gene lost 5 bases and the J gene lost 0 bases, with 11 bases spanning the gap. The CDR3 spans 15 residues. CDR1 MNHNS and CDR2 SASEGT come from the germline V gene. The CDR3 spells CASSSRQPSYNEQFF. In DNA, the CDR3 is TGTGCCAGCAGTTCAAGACAGCCCTCCTACAATGAGCAGTTCTTC.

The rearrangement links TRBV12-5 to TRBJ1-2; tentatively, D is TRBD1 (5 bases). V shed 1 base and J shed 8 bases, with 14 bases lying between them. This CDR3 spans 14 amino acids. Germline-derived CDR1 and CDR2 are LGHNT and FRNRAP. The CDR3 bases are TGTGCTAGTGGTTTGGGACAGCAGGGTGGCGGCTACACCTTC. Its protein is CASGLGQQGGGYTF.

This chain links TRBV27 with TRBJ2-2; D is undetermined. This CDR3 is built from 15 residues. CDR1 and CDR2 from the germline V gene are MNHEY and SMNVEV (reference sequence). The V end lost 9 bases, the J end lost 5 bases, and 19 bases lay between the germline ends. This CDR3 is CASPEYYSETGELFF. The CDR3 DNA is TGTGCCAGTCCCGAGTACTATTCGGAGACCGGGGAGCTGTTTTTT.

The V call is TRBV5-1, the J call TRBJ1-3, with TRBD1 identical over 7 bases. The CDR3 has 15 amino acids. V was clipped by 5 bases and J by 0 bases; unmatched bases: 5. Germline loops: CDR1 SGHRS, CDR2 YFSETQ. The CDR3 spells CASRQGQRSGNTIYF. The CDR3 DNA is TGCGCCAGCAGACAGGGACAGCGCTCTGGAAACACCATATATTTT.

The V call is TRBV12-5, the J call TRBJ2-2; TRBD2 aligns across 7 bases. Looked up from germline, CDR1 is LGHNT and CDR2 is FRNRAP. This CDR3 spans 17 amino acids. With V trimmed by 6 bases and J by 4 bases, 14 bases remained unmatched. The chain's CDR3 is CASGDRRGGRATGELFF. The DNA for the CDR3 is TGTGCTAGTGGGGACCGCCGGGGAGGGAGGGCCACCGGGGAGCTGTTTTTT.

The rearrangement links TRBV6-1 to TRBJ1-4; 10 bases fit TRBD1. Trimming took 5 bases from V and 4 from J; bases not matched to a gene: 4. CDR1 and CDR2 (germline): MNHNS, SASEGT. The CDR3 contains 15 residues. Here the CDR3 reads CASSTGDRGNEKLFF. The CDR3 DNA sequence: TGTGCCAGCAGTACAGGGGACAGGGGTAATGAAAAACTGTTTTTT.

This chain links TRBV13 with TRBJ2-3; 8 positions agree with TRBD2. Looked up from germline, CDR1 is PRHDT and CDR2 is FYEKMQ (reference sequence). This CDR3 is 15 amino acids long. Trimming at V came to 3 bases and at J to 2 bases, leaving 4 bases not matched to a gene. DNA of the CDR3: TGTGCCAGCAGCTTTGGAGCGGGGGCCACAGATACGCAGTATTTT. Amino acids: CASSFGAGATDTQYF.

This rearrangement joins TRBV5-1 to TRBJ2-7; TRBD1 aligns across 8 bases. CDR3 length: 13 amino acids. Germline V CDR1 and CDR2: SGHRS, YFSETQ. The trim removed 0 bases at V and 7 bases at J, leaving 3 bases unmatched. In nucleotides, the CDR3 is TGCGCCAGCAGCTTGGGGACAGGGAGGGAGCAGTACTTC. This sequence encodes CASSLGTGREQYF.

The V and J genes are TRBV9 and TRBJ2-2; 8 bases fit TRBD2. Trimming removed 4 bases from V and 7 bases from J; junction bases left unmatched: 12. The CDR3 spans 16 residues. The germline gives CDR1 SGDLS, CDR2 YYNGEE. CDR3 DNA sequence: TGTGCCAGCAGCTTTAGCGGGGTTTCCCTCGGCGGGGAGCTGTTTTTT. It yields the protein CASSFSGVSLGGELFF.

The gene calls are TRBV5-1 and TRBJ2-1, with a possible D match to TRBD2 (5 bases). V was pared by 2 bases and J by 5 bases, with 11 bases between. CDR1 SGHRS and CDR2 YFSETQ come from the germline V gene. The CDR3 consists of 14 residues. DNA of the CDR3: TGCGCCAGCAGCTTTCAAAGAGGGAACAATGAGCAGTTCTTC. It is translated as CASSFQRGNNEQFF.

CDR3 in amino acids: CASSLELPDNEQFF. The CDR3 nucleotides are TGCGCCAGCAGCTTGGAACTTCCCGACAATGAGCAGTTCTTC. The V gene is TRBV5-1, the J gene TRBJ2-1, with D unresolved. Looked up from germline, CDR1 is SGHRS and CDR2 is YFSETQ. Trimming took 0 bases from V and 5 from J, leaving 9 bases between them. The CDR3 length is 14 residues. Filled out from reference TRBV5-1 and TRBJ2-1, the complete variable domain reads KAGVTQTPRYLIKTRGQQVTLSCSPISGHRSVSWYQQTPGQGLQFLFEYFSETQRNKGNFPGRFSGRQFSNSRSEMNVSTLELGDSALYLCASSLELPDNEQFFGPGTRLTVL.

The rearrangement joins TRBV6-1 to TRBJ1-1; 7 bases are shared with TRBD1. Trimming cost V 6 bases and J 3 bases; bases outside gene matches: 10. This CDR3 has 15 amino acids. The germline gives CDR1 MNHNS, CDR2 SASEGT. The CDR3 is CASRTLLTGDTEAFF. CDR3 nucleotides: TGTGCCAGCAGGACATTGTTAACAGGGGACACTGAAGCTTTCTTT.

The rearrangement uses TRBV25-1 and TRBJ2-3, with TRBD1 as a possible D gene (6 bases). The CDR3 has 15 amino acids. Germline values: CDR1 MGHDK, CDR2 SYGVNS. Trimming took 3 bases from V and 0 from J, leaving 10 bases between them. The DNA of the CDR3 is TGTGCCAGCAGTGACTACAGGGCTAGCACAGATACGCAGTATTTT. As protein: CASSDYRASTDTQYF. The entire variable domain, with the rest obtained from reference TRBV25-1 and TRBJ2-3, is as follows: EADIYQTPRYLVIGTGKKITLECSQTMGHDKMYWYQQDPGMELHLIHYSYGVNSTEKGDLSSESTVSRIRTEHFPLTLESARPSHTSQYLCASSDYRASTDTQYFGPGTRLTVL.

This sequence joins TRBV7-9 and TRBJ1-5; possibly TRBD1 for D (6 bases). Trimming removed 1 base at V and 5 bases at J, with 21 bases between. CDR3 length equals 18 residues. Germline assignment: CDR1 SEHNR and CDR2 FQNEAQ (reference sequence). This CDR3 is CASSLENVGGRKYQPQHF. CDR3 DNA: TGTGCCAGCAGCTTAGAGAATGTCGGGGGGCGTAAGTATCAGCCCCAGCATTTT. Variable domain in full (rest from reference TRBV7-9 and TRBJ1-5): DTGVSQNPRHKITKRGQNVTFRCDPISEHNRLYWYRQTLGQGPEFLTYFQNEAQLEKSRLLSDRFSAERPKGSFSTLEIQRTEQGDSAMYLCASSLENVGGRKYQPQHFGDGTRLSIL.

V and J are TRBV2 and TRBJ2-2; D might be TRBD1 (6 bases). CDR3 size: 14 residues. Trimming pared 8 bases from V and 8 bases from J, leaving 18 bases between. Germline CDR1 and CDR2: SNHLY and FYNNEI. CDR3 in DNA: TGTGCCAGCGGGGGCGTGCCCCCGAGGGGGGAGCTGTTTTTT. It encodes CASGGVPPRGELFF. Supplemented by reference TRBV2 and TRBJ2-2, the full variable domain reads EPEVTQTPSHQVTQMGQEVILRCVPISNHLYFYWYRQILGQKVEFLVSFYNNEISEKSEIFDDQFSVERPDGSNFTLKIRSTKLEDSAMYFCASGGVPPRGELFFGEGSRLTVL.